The next 26 T cell receptor beta chains were all read from a single sample in a study of neurological immune-mediated disorders. TCRdb re-analysed the 5' RACE reads in MiXCR, keeping a single row per CDR3 protein. The sample has more than 30,000 distinct CDR3 sequences, 13% seen once. Time point described: technical triplicate 2. Input material: CD4+ T cells from blood. These receptors came from a female donor with HTLV-1-associated myelopathy (HAM/TSP).

This clonotype appeared many times. This chain joins TRBV19 and TRBJ2-3; TRBD2 might be the D (6 bases). The CDR3 sequence is 14 residues long. Germline assignment: CDR1 LNHDA and CDR2 SQIVND (reference sequence). With 8 bases removed from V and 2 bases from J, the gap between germline ends came to 14 bases. The CDR3, as DNA: TGTGCCAGTGGTGGGGGAGGCGACACAGATACGCAGTATTTT. Encoded protein: CASGGGGDTDTQYF.

Many counts were recorded for this clonotype. This chain joins TRBV2 and TRBJ2-7; the D is unclear. Germline V gene sequence: CDR1 SNHLY, CDR2 FYNNEI. Trimming removed 4 bases at V and 2 bases at J, with 3 bases between. The CDR3 extends over 11 amino acids. The CDR3 DNA follows: TGTGCCAGCAGTGCCGCCTACGAGCAGTACTTC. Protein product: CASSAAYEQYF.

This clonotype was seen many times. The chain is built from TRBV20-1 and TRBJ2-3; TRBD2 agrees at 14 bases. This CDR3 is built from 16 residues. With 6 bases clipped from V and 4 bases from J, the junction kept 9 bases outside the gene matches. Germline CDR1 reads DFQATT; CDR2 reads SNEGSKA (reference sequence). In DNA form, the CDR3 reads TGCAGTGCAGAAGCTTCGGGACTAGCGGGGGCAGATACGCAGTATTTT. Translated, it gives CSAEASGLAGADTQYF.

This clonotype was seen ten or more times. The rearrangement joins TRBV7-2 to TRBJ2-7, with 7 bases identical to TRBD1. Per germline, CDR1 SGHTA and CDR2 FQGNSA. The V gene end was trimmed by 1 base and the J gene end by 6 bases; junction bases not matched to a gene: 3. CDR3 size: 13 residues. CDR3 loop: CASSLDRGSEQYF. The DNA for the CDR3 is TGTGCCAGCAGCTTAGACAGGGGTAGCGAGCAGTACTTC.

This clonotype was seen at least ten times. The chain is built from TRBV25-1 and TRBJ2-3, with TRBD2 matching over 7 bases. The CDR3 consists of 16 residues. The trim removed 5 bases at V and 2 bases at J, leaving 10 bases unmatched. Per germline, CDR1 MGHDK and CDR2 SYGVNS. The CDR3 sequence is CASSTMGGGSTDTQYF. The CDR3 DNA reads as TGTGCCAGCAGTACGATGGGGGGAGGGTCCACAGATACGCAGTATTTT.

This clonotype was detected many times. V usage is TRBV7-2 and J usage is TRBJ1-5; D is undetermined. CDR3 length: 14 residues. Germline CDR1 reads SGHTA; CDR2 reads FQGNSA. With 6 bases removed from V and 2 bases from J, the gap between germline ends came to 11 bases. For the CDR3, the DNA is TGTGCCAGCAGTTCGGGCGCGCGCAATCAGCCCCAGCATTTT. Its protein product is CASSSGARNQPQHF.

This clonotype was observed at least ten times. This rearrangement joins TRBV5-1 to TRBJ2-1, with unresolved D. This CDR3 contains 13 residues. Looked up from germline, CDR1 is SGHRS and CDR2 is YFSETQ. V gave up 1 base and J gave up 8 bases, with 10 bases separating them. The CDR3 sequence: CASSLTTQDEQFF. In nucleotides, the CDR3 is TGCGCCAGCAGCTTGACCACCCAGGATGAGCAGTTCTTC.

Details on this clonotype: Because the CDR3's place on the DNA is in doubt, the DNA is left out and the CDR3 is given as listed by TCRdb. The J gene is TRBJ2-2, the V gene TRBV7-2; TRBD2 is the table's D call and was not checked against the DNA. CDR1 and CDR2 from the germline V gene are SGHTA and FQGNSA. The CDR3 numbers 20 amino acids, ends counted. The CDR3 loop reads CASSISSLHEQFFGQGELFF.

This clonotype was found many times. The chain carries TRBV2 and TRBJ2-5; D is undetermined. The length of the CDR3 is 13 residues. Germline V gene lookup returns CDR1 SNHLY and CDR2 FYNNEI. V was cut by 3 bases and J by 5 bases, with 10 bases left in between. CDR3 loop: CASSDVFMETQYF. Written as DNA, the CDR3 is TGTGCCAGCAGTGATGTCTTCATGGAGACCCAGTACTTC.

Judged by abundance, this clonotype is medium-sized (0.01 to 0.1%). V usage is TRBV12-3 or TRBV12-4 and J usage is TRBJ1-5; D ambiguous. This CDR3 has 13 residues. V shed 3 bases and J shed 9 bases, with 12 bases lying between them. CDR3 bases: TGTGCCAGCAGTTTTGATCGAATTAGGCCCCAGCATTTT. Its protein is CASSFDRIRPQHF.

In its sample, this clonotype was seen many times. The rearrangement links TRBV20-1 to TRBJ2-1, with D maybe TRBD2 (6 bases). V shed 6 bases and J shed 4 bases, with 13 bases lying between them. Germline V gene sequence: CDR1 DFQATT, CDR2 SNEGSKA (reference sequence). The CDR3 runs 13 residues. CDR3 in DNA: TGCAGTGCCCAGGCGGGGCGATACAATGAGCAGTTCTTC. It yields the protein CSAQAGRYNEQFF.

Ten or more counts support this clonotype. J is TRBJ2-7 and V is TRBV7-8; tentatively, D is TRBD2 (5 bases). CDR1 is SGHVS, CDR2 FQNEAQ, per germline. V shed 8 bases and J shed 2 bases, with 16 bases lying between them. This CDR3 comprises 14 residues. The CDR3 DNA reads TGTGCCAGCGGACCGGGATCTAATACCTACGAGCAGTACTTC. This encodes CASGPGSNTYEQYF.

This clonotype was found many times. V and J are TRBV7-2 and TRBJ2-7, with 16 bases lining up with TRBD2. Germline V gene lookup returns CDR1 SGHTA and CDR2 FQGNSA. The CDR3 sequence is 18 residues long. The J segment lost 4 bases and the V segment lost 4 bases, leaving 10 bases of the junction unmatched. CDR3 residues: CASSSPAGLAGGLYEQYF. CDR3 nucleotide sequence: TGTGCCAGCAGCTCACCCGCGGGACTAGCGGGGGGGCTGTACGAGCAGTACTTC.

This clonotype was picked up many times. The rearrangement joins TRBV4-2 to TRBJ2-1, with D perhaps TRBD2 (6 bases). Trimming stripped 4 bases from V and 0 bases from J, with 13 bases between. This CDR3 has 16 amino acids. Germline V gene lookup returns CDR1 LGHNA and CDR2 YNFKEQ. The CDR3 here is CASSPRDSSSYNEQFF. The CDR3 nucleotides read TGTGCCAGCAGCCCCCGGGACTCGAGCTCCTACAATGAGCAGTTCTTC.

This clonotype was detected ten times or more. DNA of the CDR3: TGCAGTGCTAAAACAGGGGGACGGGAGCAGTTCTTC. This translates into CSAKTGGREQFF. The chain combines TRBV20-1 with TRBJ2-1, with TRBD1 identical over 8 bases. This CDR3 comprises 12 residues. Trimming removed 4 bases from V and 10 bases from J; junction bases left unmatched: 6. In germline, CDR1 is DFQATT, CDR2 SNEGSKA (reference sequence).

The chain couples TRBV20-1 to TRBJ1-6, with D tentatively TRBD1 (5 bases). CDR1 is DFQATT and CDR2 is SNEGSKA in the germline V gene (reference sequence). V lost 3 bases and J 10 bases, leaving 13 bases between the germline ends. CDR3 length: 13 amino acids. The CDR3 DNA is TGCAGTGCTAGTAGGTACAGGTACTCACCCCTCCACTTT. This codes for CSASRYRYSPLHF.

This clonotype has at least ten counts. The CDR3: CASSYYGQGAYEQYF. The CDR3 DNA follows: TGTGCCAGCAGTTACTACGGCCAGGGGGCGTACGAGCAGTACTTC. The gene calls are TRBV6-2 or TRBV6-3 and TRBJ2-7, with 8 bases aligning to TRBD1. With 1 base clipped from V and 4 bases from J, the junction kept 6 bases outside the gene matches. The CDR3 length is 15 residues. Germline V CDR1 and CDR2: MNHEY, SVGEGT.

At least ten counts were recorded for this clonotype. This CDR3 reads CASSRGQATDTQYF. The CDR3 nucleotides are TGTGCCAGCAGCCGGGGACAAGCCACAGATACGCAGTATTTT. The chain has TRBV7-9 and TRBJ2-3; D is possibly TRBD1 (6 bases). Germline V gives CDR1 SEHNR, CDR2 FQNEAQ (reference sequence). V lost 5 bases and J lost 2, with 11 bases in between. CDR3 size: 14 residues. Full variable domain (rest looked up from reference TRBV7-9 and TRBJ2-3): DTGVSQNPRHKITKRGQNVTFRCDPISEHNRLYWYRQTLGQGPEFLTYFQNEAQLEKSRLLSDRFSAERPKGSFSTLEIQRTEQGDSAMYLCASSRGQATDTQYFGPGTRLTVL.

There are many counts of this clonotype. The J gene is TRBJ2-7, the V gene TRBV20-1; 7 bases match TRBD1. The CDR3 is made up of 16 amino acids. The J segment lost 7 bases and the V segment lost 5 bases, leaving 20 bases of the junction unmatched. Germline CDR1 DFQATT, CDR2 SNEGSKA (reference sequence). The CDR3 DNA reads as TGCAGTGCTCCTTCGGTGGATTCCGGGACAGCACTAGAGCAGTACTTC. It translates to CSAPSVDSGTALEQYF.

This clonotype was seen many times. The CDR3, as DNA: TGTGCCACCGGCGGTAGGGACACCTCCGGGTACGGGGAGCTGTTTTTT. Amino acids: CATGGRDTSGYGELFF. The chain has TRBV24-1 and TRBJ2-2; TRBD1 is a possible D gene (6 bases). The length of the CDR3 is 16 residues. Trimming took 9 bases from V and 7 from J, leaving 23 bases between them. Germline V CDR1 and CDR2: KGHDR, SFDVKD.

At least ten counts were recorded for this clonotype. V and J are TRBV12-3 or TRBV12-4 and TRBJ2-2; TRBD2 agrees at 7 bases. The CDR3 extends over 15 amino acids. Losses at the gene ends were 1 base for V and 4 bases for J; bases not matched to a gene: 3. The CDR3 sequence: CASSLGAGATGELFF. CDR3 nucleotides: TGTGCCAGCAGTTTAGGGGCGGGAGCCACCGGGGAGCTGTTTTTT.

This clonotype was recorded many times. The chain is built from TRBV5-1 and TRBJ1-1, with D tentatively TRBD1 (6 bases). V lost 4 bases and J lost 5, with 18 bases in between. The CDR3 totals 15 residues. The germline CDR1 and CDR2 sequences are SGHRS and YFSETQ. CDR3 nucleotides: TGCGCCAGCAGCGCGGACGGGGCGAGGGGGACTGAAGCTTTCTTT. Translated: CASSADGARGTEAFF.

Ten or more counts support this clonotype. V usage is TRBV19 and J usage is TRBJ2-7; TRBD2 matches at 10 bases. V shed 3 bases, J shed 1 base, and the junction held 6 bases outside the gene matches. The germline CDR1 and CDR2 sequences are LNHDA and SQIVND (reference sequence). This CDR3 region has 16 residues. The CDR3 reads CASSMGLAGGSYEQYF. The DNA for the CDR3 is TGTGCCAGTAGTATGGGTTTAGCGGGAGGATCCTACGAGCAGTACTTC. Based on the CDR3 plus reference TRBV19 and TRBJ2-7, the full variable domain is DGGITQSPKYLFRKEGQNVTLSCEQNLNHDAMYWYRQDPGQGLRLIYYSQIVNDFQKGDIAEGYSVSREKKESFPLTVTSAQKNPTAFYLCASSMGLAGGSYEQYFGPGTRLTVT.

The chain links TRBV20-1 to TRBJ1-1, with D possibly TRBD1 on 5 matching bases. Germline V gives CDR1 DFQATT, CDR2 SNEGSKA (reference sequence). The CDR3 runs to 14 residues. Deletions cut 6 bases from V and 4 bases from J, with 18 bases between. The CDR3, as DNA: TGCAGTGCAAGGACCCCGGGGGGGATCACTGAAGCTTTCTTT. Translating gives CSARTPGGITEAFF.

This clonotype has more than one count but fewer than ten. This may stem from a read error, because a much larger clone lies one nucleotide away. The chain employs TRBV6-2 or TRBV6-3 and TRBJ1-5; D unresolved. The CDR3 is 15 amino acids. Germline lookup yields CDR1 MNHEY and CDR2 SVGEGT. CDR3 in DNA: TGTGCCAGCAACCAGGCCGCTTGGCGCAATCAGACCCAGCATTTT. Protein product: CASNQAAWRNQTQHF.

This clonotype was detected ten times or more. A clone one base away is much larger, so this may be a read error. V gene TRBV24-1 combines with J gene TRBJ2-1; 8 bases are a match to TRBD2. The CDR3 loop spans 14 amino acids. J lost 5 bases, V lost 7 bases, and 6 bases had no gene match. Germline lookup yields CDR1 KGHDR and CDR2 SFDVKD. CDR3 sequence reads: CATRKTGGNNEQFF. The CDR3 nucleotides read TGTGCCACCAGGAAAACGGGAGGGAACAATGAGCAGTTCTTC.